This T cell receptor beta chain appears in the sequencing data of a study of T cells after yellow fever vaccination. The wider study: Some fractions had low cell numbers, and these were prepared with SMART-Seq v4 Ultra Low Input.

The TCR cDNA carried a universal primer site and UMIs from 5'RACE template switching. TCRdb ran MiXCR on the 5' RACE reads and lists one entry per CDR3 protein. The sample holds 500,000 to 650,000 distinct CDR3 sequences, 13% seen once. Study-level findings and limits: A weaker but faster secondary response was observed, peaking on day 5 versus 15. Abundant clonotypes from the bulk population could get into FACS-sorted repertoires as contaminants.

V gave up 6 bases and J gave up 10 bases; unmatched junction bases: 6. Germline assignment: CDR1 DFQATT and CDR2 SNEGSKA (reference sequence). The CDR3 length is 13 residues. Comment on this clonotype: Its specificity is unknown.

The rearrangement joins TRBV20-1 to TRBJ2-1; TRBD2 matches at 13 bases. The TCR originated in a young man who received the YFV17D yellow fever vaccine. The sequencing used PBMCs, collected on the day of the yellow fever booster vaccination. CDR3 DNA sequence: TGCAGTGCCCCGGGACTAGCGGGAAGGGAGCAGTTCTTC. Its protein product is CSAPGLAGREQFF.